What follows describes a single T cell receptor beta chain. Its antigen is unknown. The junction differs from germline at one of its ends, possibly a read error. This CDR3 has 14 amino acids. The TCRbeta library was prepared with unique molecular identifiers. TCRdb recomputed calls from the PCR reads with MiXCR, one row per CDR3 protein. The data hold 700,000 to 950,000 distinct CDR3 sequences, with approximately 15% observed a single time. This record comes from a study of T-cell reconstitution after alpha-beta-depleted transplantation in children. Findings and limits, study-wide: The authors attributed T-cell counts and diversity one year after transplant mostly to newly produced T cells. Expanded clones from the graft, numbering several hundred, reportedly supplied alpha-beta T cells about two months after transplant. Some patients' high day-60 TCRbeta diversity was attributed to recipient cells surviving conditioning.

This sequence was found in a male patient younger than 18 who had a stem cell transplant for acute lymphoblastic leukemia, so the T cells may come from the graft donor. The sequencing here drew on PBMCs, mostly from graft donor cells, taken 360 days after TCRalphabeta/CD19-depleted stem cell transplant. The J gene is TRBJ1-2, the V gene TRBV12-3 or TRBV12-4, with TRBD1 matching over 9 bases. The chain's CDR3 is CASSLALGFRDRAF. For the CDR3, the DNA is TGTGCCAGCAGTTTAGCTTTAGGGTTCCGGGACAGGGCCTTC.